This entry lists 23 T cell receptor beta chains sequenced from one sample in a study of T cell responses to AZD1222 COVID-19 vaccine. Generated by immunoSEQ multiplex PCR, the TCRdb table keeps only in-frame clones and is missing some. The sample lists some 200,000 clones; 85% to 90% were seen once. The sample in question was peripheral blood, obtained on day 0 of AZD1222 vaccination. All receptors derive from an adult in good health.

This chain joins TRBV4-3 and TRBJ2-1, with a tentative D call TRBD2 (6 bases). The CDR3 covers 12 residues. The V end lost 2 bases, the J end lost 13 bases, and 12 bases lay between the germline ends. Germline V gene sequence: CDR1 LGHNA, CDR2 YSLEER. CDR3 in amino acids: CASSQPGTSQFF. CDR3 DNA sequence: TGCGCCAGCAGCCAACCCGGGACTTCTCAGTTCTTC.

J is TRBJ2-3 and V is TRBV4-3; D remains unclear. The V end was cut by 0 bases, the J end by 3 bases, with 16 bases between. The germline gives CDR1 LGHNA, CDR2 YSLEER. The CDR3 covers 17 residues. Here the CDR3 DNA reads TGCGCCAGCAGCCAAGATCTCGAGCAAAGGTATACAGATACGCAGTATTTT. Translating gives CASSQDLEQRYTDTQYF.

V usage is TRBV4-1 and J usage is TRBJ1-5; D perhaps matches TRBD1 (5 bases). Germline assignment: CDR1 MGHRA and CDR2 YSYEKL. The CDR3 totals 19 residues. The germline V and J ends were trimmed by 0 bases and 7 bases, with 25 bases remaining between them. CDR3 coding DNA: TGCGCCAGCAGCCAAGATTTGGGGTTTGTAGGGACGGTTGAGCAGCCCCAGCATTTT. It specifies CASSQDLGFVGTVEQPQHF.

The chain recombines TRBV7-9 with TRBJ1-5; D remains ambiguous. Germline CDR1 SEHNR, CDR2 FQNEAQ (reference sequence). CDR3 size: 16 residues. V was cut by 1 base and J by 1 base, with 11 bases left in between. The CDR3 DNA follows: TGTGCCAGCAGCTTAGTGCAGGCTTTGAGCAATCAGCCCCAGCATTTT. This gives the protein CASSLVQALSNQPQHF.

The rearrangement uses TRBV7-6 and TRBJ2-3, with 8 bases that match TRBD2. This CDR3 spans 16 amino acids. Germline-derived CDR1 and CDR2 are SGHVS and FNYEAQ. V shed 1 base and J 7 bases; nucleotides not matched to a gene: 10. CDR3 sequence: CASSLVSGVGENTQYF. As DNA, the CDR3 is TGTGCCAGCAGCTTAGTTAGCGGGGTAGGAGAAAATACGCAGTATTTT.

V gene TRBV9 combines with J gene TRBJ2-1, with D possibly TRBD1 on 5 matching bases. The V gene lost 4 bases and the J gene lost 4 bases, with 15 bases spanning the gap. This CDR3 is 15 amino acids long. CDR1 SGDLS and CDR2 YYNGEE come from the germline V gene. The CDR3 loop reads CASSTYPQGYNEQFF. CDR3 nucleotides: TGTGCCAGCAGCACTTACCCCCAGGGTTACAATGAGCAGTTCTTC.

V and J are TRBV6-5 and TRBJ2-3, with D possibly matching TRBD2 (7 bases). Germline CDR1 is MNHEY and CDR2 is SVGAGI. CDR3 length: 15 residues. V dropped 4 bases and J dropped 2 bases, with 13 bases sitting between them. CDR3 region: CASSLRGGITDTQYF. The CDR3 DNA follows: TGTGCCAGCAGTTTGAGGGGGGGGATCACAGATACGCAGTATTTT.

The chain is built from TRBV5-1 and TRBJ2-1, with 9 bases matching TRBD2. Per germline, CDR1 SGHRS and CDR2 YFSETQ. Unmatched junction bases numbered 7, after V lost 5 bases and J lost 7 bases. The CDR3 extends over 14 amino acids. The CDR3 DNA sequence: TGCGCCAGCAGTTCCCTAGCGGGGCTAAATGAGCAGTTCTTC. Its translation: CASSSLAGLNEQFF.

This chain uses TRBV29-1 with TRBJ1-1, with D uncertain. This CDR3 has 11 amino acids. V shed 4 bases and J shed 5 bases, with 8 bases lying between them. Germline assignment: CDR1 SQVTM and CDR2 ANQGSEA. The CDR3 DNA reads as TGCAGCGTTGCAGTTGCTACTGAAGCTTTCTTT. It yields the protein CSVAVATEAFF.

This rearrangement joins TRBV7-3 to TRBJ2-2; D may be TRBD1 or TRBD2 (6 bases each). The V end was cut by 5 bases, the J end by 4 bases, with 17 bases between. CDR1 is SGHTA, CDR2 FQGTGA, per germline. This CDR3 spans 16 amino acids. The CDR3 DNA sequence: TGTGCCAGCAGCCGGTGGGGGGCGCGTAGCACCGGGGAGCTGTTTTTT. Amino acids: CASSRWGARSTGELFF.

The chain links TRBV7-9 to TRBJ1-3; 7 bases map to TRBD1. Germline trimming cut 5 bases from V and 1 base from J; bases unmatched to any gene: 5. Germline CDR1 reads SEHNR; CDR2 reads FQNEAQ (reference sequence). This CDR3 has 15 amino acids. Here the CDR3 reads CASSLQGTSGNTIYF. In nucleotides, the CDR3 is TGTGCCAGCAGCCTACAGGGGACTTCTGGAAACACCATATATTTT.

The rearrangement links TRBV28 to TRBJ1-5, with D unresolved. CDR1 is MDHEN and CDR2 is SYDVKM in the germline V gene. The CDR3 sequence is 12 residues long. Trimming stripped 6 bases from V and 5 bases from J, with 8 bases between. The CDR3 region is CASSTDYQPQHF. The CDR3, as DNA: TGTGCCAGCAGCACGGATTATCAGCCCCAGCATTTT.

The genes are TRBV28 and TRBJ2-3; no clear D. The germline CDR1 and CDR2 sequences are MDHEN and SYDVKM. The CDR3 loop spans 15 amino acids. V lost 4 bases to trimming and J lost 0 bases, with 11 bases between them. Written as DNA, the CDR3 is TGTGCCAGCAGTTCGCCAGCTAGTAGCACAGATACGCAGTATTTT. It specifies CASSSPASSTDTQYF. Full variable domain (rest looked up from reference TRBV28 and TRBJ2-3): DVKVTQSSRYLVKRTGEKVFLECVQDMDHENMFWYRQDPGLGLRLIYFSYDVKMKEKGDIPEGYSVSREKKERFSLILESASTNQTSMYLCASSSPASSTDTQYFGPGTRLTVL.

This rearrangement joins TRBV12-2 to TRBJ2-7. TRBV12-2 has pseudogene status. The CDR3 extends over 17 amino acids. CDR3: CASRSLRTGQTVYEQYF. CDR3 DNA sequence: TGTGCAAGTCGCTCACTTAGGACGGGGCAAACGGTCTACGAGCAGTACTTC.

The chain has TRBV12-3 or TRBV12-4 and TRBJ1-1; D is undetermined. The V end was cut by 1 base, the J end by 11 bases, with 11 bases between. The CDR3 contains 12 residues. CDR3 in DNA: TGTGCCAGCAGTTTAGAGGTTTATGTGGCTTTCTTT. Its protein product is CASSLEVYVAFF.

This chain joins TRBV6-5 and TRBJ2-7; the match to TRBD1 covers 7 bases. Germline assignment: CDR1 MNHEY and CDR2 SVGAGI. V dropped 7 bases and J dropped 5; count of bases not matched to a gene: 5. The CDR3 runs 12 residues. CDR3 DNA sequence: TGTGCCAGCAACCACAGGGGCCACGAGCAGTACTTC. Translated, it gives CASNHRGHEQYF.

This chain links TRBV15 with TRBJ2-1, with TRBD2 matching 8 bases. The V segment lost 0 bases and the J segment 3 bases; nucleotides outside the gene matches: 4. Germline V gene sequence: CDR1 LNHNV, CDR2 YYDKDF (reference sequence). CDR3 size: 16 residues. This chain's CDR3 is CATSRDLSGSYNEQFF. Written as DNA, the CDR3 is TGTGCCACCAGCAGAGATTTGAGCGGGAGCTACAATGAGCAGTTCTTC.

The CDR3 nucleotides are TGTGCCAGCAGCCAAGACAGCCAGCAGTACTTC. Translated: CASSQDSQQYF. J is TRBJ2-7 and V is TRBV3-1 (or the pseudogene TRBV3-2); D not resolved. The V end lost 0 bases, the J end lost 8 bases, and 5 bases lay between the germline ends. The CDR3 loop spans 11 amino acids. The germline V gene encodes CDR1 LGHDT and CDR2 YNNKEL (reference sequence).

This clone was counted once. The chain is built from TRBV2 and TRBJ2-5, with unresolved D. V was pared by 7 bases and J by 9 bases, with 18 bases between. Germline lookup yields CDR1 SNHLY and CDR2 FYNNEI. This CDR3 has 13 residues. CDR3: CASIPSLVKAQYF. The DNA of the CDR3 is TGTGCCAGCATCCCCTCGTTGGTTAAGGCCCAGTACTTC.

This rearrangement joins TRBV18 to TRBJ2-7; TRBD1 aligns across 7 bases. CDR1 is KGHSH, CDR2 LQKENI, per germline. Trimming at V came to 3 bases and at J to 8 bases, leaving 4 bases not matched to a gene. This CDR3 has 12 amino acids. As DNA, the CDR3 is TGTGCCAGCTCACCCGCACAGGGGCAGCAGTACTTC. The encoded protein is CASSPAQGQQYF.

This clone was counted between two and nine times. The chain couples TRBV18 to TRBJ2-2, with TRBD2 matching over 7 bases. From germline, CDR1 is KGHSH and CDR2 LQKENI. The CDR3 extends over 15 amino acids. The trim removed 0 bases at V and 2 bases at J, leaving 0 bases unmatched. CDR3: CASSPPGLNTGELFF. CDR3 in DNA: TGTGCCAGCTCACCACCGGGACTAAACACCGGGGAGCTGTTTTTT.

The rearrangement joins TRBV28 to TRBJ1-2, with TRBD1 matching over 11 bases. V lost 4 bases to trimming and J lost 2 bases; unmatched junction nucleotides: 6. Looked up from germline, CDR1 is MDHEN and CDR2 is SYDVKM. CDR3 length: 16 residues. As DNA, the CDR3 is TGTGCCAGCAGTTCCCCGGGACAGGGGGAAAACTATGGCTACACCTTC. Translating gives CASSSPGQGENYGYTF.

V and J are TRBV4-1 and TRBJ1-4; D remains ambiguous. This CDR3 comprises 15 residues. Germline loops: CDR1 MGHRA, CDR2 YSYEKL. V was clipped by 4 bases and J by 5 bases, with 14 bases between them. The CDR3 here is CASSPKAQTNEKLFF. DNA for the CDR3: TGCGCCAGCAGCCCGAAGGCCCAGACGAATGAAAAACTGTTTTTT.